The clone carrying this TCR beta chain was counted only a few times. Antigen specificity is unknown. CDR3 size: 16 residues. Germline V gives CDR1 DFQATT, CDR2 SNEGSKA (reference sequence). The V and J ends lost 0 bases and 3 bases respectively, with 16 bases between them. The sorted Tregs were CD4+CD25+CD127-/low cells. Full-length variable regions came from constant-region reverse primers plus semi-nested Nested Universal Primer A PCR. TCRdb itself ran the 5' RACE reads through MiXCR, one entry per CDR3 protein. Here the sample spans approximately 60,000 distinct CDR3 sequences, more than 25% being singletons. Study outcomes and limitations: In terms of TCR gene usage, tumor memory CD4+ T cells clustered together with blood and lymph node memory CD4+ cells, as well as with lymph node naive CD4+ cells. Tumor-infiltrating Treg TCR alpha and beta sequences overlapped most with tumor naive CD4+ T cells, then blood naive.

The receptor was isolated from a female donor with breast cancer. The sample consisted of tumor-infiltrating Tregs sorted from the breast tumor. The V gene is TRBV20-1, the J gene TRBJ2-3; possibly TRBD2 for D (5 bases). The CDR3 region is CSARDRRTGRTDTQYF. The CDR3 nucleotides read TGCAGTGCTAGAGATCGGCGAACGGGAAGAACAGATACGCAGTATTTT.